The clone carrying this TCR beta chain was counted between two and nine times. The source of the sample is a study of cytotoxic CD8 clonotypes in ibrutinib-treated CLL. The germline V and J ends were trimmed by 0 bases and 7 bases, with 13 bases remaining between them. The CDR3 contains 15 residues. Germline assignment: CDR1 SGHTS and CDR2 YDEGEE. The intended depth for sequencing was 1 in 200,000 to 1 in 1 million T cells. Here immunoSEQ multiplex PCR was the method, and the copy in TCRdb shows in-frame clones only, minus some. The sample yields about 39,000 clones, approximately 67% seen once. The sequences come from PBMCs, collected at disease progression, from a patient treated with ibrutinib. The receptor was isolated from a human donor with chronic lymphocytic leukemia. This chain joins TRBV5-8 and TRBJ2-2; TRBD1 might be the D (6 bases). The CDR3 spells CASSLGYQGNGELFF. CDR3 sequence (DNA): TGTGCCAGCAGCTTGGGGTACCAGGGGAACGGGGAGCTGTTTTTT.